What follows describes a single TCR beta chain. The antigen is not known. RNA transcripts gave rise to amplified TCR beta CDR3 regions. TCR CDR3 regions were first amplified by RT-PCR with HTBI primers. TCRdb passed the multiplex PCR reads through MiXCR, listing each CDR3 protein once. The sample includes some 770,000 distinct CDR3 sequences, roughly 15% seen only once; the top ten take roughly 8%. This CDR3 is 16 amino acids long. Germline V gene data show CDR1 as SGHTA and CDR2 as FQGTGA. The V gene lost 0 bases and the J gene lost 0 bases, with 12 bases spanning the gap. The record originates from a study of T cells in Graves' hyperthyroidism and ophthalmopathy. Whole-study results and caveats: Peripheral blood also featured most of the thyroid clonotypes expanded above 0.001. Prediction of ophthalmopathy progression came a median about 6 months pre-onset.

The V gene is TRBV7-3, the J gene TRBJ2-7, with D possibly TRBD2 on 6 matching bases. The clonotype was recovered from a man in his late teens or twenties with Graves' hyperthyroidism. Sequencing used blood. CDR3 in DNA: TGTGCCAGCAGCTTAACAAAAGGGCGGGACTCCTACGAGCAGTACTTC. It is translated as CASSLTKGRDSYEQYF.